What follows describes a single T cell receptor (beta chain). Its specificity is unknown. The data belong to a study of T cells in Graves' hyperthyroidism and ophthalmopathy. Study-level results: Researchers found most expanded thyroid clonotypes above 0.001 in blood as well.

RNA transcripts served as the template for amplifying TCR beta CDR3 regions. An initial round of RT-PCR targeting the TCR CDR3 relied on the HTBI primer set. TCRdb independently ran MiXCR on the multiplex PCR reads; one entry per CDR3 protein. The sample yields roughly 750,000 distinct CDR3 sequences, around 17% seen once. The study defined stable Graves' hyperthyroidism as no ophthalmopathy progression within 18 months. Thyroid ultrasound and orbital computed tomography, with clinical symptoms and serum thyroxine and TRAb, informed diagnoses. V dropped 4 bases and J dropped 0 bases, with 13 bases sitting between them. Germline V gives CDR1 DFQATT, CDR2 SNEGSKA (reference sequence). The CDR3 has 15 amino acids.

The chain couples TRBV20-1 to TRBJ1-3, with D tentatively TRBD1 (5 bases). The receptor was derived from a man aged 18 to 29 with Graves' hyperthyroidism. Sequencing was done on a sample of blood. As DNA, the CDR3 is TGCAGTGCTAAGAAACAGGTTGGCTCTGGAAACACCATATATTTT. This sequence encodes CSAKKQVGSGNTIYF.